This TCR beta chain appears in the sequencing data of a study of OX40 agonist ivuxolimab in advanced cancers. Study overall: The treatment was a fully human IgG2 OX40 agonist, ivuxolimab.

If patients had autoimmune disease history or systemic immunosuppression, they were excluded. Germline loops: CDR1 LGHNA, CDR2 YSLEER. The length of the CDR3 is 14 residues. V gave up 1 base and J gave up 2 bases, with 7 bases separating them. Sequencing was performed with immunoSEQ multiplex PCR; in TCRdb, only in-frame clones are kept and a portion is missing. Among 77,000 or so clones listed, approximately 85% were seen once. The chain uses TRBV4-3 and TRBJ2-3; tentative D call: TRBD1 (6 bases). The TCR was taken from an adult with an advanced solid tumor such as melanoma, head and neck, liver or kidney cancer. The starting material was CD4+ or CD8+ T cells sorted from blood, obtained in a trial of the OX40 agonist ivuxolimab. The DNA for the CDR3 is TGCGCCAGCAGCCAAGGGGGGCTCACAGATACGCAGTATTTT. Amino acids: CASSQGGLTDTQYF.